The 23 T cell receptor beta chains presented below share a single source sample, sequenced in a study of blood T cells in healthy people across ages. A J-beta primer mix and a sample-barcoded 5' primer were used in a second PCR of roughly 6 to 12 cycles. TCRdb used MiXCR to reprocess the 5' RACE reads, holding one entry per CDR3 protein. This sample has about 1 million distinct CDR3 sequences, with 40% to 50% found just once. The specimen sequenced was blood. The receptors derive from a woman aged 55-70 years in good health.

CDR3 loop: CASSLGTGAGNQPQHF. The CDR3 nucleotides are TGTGCCAGCAGTTTAGGGACAGGGGCCGGCAATCAGCCCCAGCATTTT. V is TRBV28 and J is TRBJ1-5, with TRBD1 matching 10 bases. The V gene's germline CDR1 is MDHEN and CDR2 SYDVKM. V was clipped by 2 bases and J by 2 bases; unmatched bases: 3. The CDR3 covers 16 residues.

There are a few counts of this clonotype. This chain connects TRBV4-1 to TRBJ1-2; D gene ambiguous. CDR1 and CDR2 from the germline V gene are MGHRA and YSYEKL. This CDR3 comprises 12 residues. The ends were cut back, 4 bases at V and 6 bases at J, with 9 bases in the middle. CDR3 sequence reads: CASSPGRDGYTF. CDR3 nucleotide sequence: TGCGCCAGCAGCCCTGGAAGGGATGGCTACACCTTC.

In its sample, this clonotype was seen a few times. V usage is TRBV7-8 and J usage is TRBJ2-3; 12 bases agree with TRBD1. CDR1 SGHVS and CDR2 FQNEAQ come from the germline V gene. The CDR3 extends over 15 amino acids. The V and J ends lost 4 bases and 5 bases, in that order; junction bases with no gene match: 4. Here the CDR3 reads CASSSGTGGEDTQYF. The CDR3 DNA is TGTGCCAGCAGCTCCGGGACAGGGGGCGAAGATACGCAGTATTTT.

This chain links TRBV29-1 with TRBJ2-7; D possibly uses TRBD1 or TRBD2 (6 bases each). This CDR3 is 12 amino acids long. Germline V gives CDR1 SQVTM, CDR2 ANQGSEA. The ends were cut back, 6 bases at V and 5 bases at J, with 14 bases in the middle. The CDR3 reads CSVQRGVHEQYF. The CDR3 coding sequence is TGCAGCGTCCAGAGGGGGGTTCACGAGCAGTACTTC.

This clonotype was observed a few times. The V gene is TRBV10-3, the J gene TRBJ2-7, with 7 nucleotides matching TRBD1. The J call is uncertain, as TRBJ2-5 better fits the DNA end. The CDR3 is made up of 13 amino acids. Germline V CDR1 and CDR2: ENHRY, SYGVKD. This chain's CDR3 is CATLDRSGETQYF. The CDR3 DNA reads TGTGCCACCTTGGACAGGAGTGGGGAGACCCAGTACTTC.

The chain couples TRBV12-3 or TRBV12-4 to TRBJ1-2; D is possibly TRBD1 (6 bases). The CDR3 runs to 13 residues. Trimming took off 3 bases at V and 8 bases at J, with 13 bases between the two ends. The CDR3 spells CASSLAGGLGYTF. The CDR3 nucleotides read TGTGCCAGCAGTTTGGCGGGGGGCTTGGGCTACACCTTC.

This chain uses TRBV12-3 or TRBV12-4 with TRBJ2-3; 14 bases are a match to TRBD2. V lost 9 bases and J lost 7; bases outside the gene matches: 6. The CDR3 extends over 14 amino acids. The CDR3 protein is CASRLAGGPYTQYF. The CDR3 bases are TGTGCCAGTCGACTAGCGGGAGGGCCTTATACGCAGTATTTT.

The J gene is TRBJ2-3, the V gene TRBV3-1; D is uncertain. This CDR3 spans 14 amino acids. With 0 bases removed from V and 8 bases from J, the gap between germline ends came to 12 bases. Looked up from germline, CDR1 is LGHDT and CDR2 is YNNKEL (reference sequence). The CDR3 sequence is CASSQDGTVGTQYF. CDR3 DNA: TGTGCCAGCAGCCAAGATGGTACAGTAGGTACGCAGTATTTT.

The chain couples TRBV6-5 to TRBJ2-7; 8 bases fit TRBD2. Germline values: CDR1 MNHEY, CDR2 SVGAGI. The junction had 6 bases not matched to a gene; V was cut back by 6 bases and J by 2 bases. The CDR3 spans 14 residues. This CDR3 is CASSPGTRTYEQYF. CDR3 nucleotides: TGTGCCAGCAGCCCCGGGACTAGGACCTACGAGCAGTACTTC.

This chain joins TRBV10-3 and TRBJ2-3; TRBD1 agrees at 7 bases. V lost 8 bases to trimming and J lost 1 base; unmatched junction nucleotides: 6. The length of the CDR3 is 14 residues. CDR1 is ENHRY and CDR2 is SYGVKD in the germline V gene. The chain's CDR3 is CAIAADRGTDTQYF. The CDR3 DNA sequence: TGTGCCATCGCAGCCGACAGGGGCACAGATACGCAGTATTTT.

This sequence joins TRBV7-2 and TRBJ2-5; 9 positions agree with TRBD2. The CDR3 is made up of 14 amino acids. Germline V gene data show CDR1 as SGHTA and CDR2 as FQGNSA. Trimming at V came to 7 bases and at J to 2 bases, leaving 5 bases not matched to a gene. CDR3 amino acids: CASNQRGVQETQYF. The CDR3 DNA is TGTGCCAGCAACCAGCGGGGGGTACAAGAGACCCAGTACTTC.

This CDR3 is CASSYSRDKTYEQYF. In DNA form, the CDR3 reads TGTGCCAGCAGTTACTCCCGGGACAAGACCTACGAGCAGTACTTC. This chain uses TRBV6-5 with TRBJ2-7; D might be TRBD1 (6 bases). Trimming removed 0 bases at V and 2 bases at J, with 11 bases between. CDR1 and CDR2 from the germline V gene are MNHEY and SVGAGI. The CDR3 length is 15 residues.

As to this clonotype: One junction end disagrees with the germline gene, perhaps due to a read error. The rearrangement links TRBV29-1 to TRBJ2-7, with TRBD1 identical over 7 bases. The CDR3 spans 16 residues. The germline CDR1 and CDR2 sequences are SQVTM and ANQGSEA. The CDR3 sequence is CNVGAYVGGGPYEQYF. The CDR3 DNA sequence: TGCAACGTTGGCGCTTATGTAGGGGGCGGGCCCTACGAGCAGTACTTC.

This CDR3 reads CASSQDELAGVGEQFF. For the CDR3, the DNA is TGTGCCAGCAGCCAAGATGAACTAGCGGGAGTAGGAGAGCAGTTCTTC. The chain joins TRBV4-2 to TRBJ2-1; 11 bases are a match to TRBD2. Germline CDR1 LGHNA, CDR2 YNFKEQ. V lost 0 bases and J lost 10; bases outside the gene matches: 8. This CDR3 comprises 16 residues.

V usage is TRBV28 and J usage is TRBJ2-4; 7 bases are a match to TRBD1. This CDR3 contains 14 residues. Trimming removed 6 bases from V and 1 base from J; junction bases left unmatched: 3. Germline-derived CDR1 and CDR2 are MDHEN and SYDVKM. The CDR3 sequence: CASRVGQAKNIQYF. CDR3 sequence (DNA): TGTGCCAGCAGGGTGGGACAGGCCAAAAACATTCAGTACTTC.

This clonotype was picked up many times. The CDR3 sequence is CASSLESASAQYF. The CDR3 DNA reads TGTGCCAGCAGCTTAGAGTCCGCTAGCGCGCAGTATTTT. The chain is built from TRBV11-3 and TRBJ2-3, with a tentative D call TRBD2 (6 bases). This CDR3 has 13 residues. The V end was cut by 0 bases, the J end by 10 bases, with 11 bases between. CDR1 and CDR2 from the germline V gene are SGHNT and YENEEA.

This rearrangement joins TRBV5-6 to TRBJ1-2; D gene unclear. Germline V gives CDR1 SGHDT, CDR2 YYEEEE. The CDR3 runs to 15 residues. V shed 4 bases and J shed 6 bases, with 19 bases lying between them. The CDR3 nucleotides are TGTGCCAGCAGCCCGGTTGGATTACGTGGTCATGGCTACACCTTC. It translates to CASSPVGLRGHGYTF.

This clonotype was seen many times. J is TRBJ1-6 and V is TRBV29-1; D uncertain. The CDR3 length is 13 residues. V lost 4 bases to trimming and J lost 9 bases, with 13 bases between them. CDR1 is SQVTM and CDR2 is ANQGSEA in the germline V gene. DNA of the CDR3: TGCAGCGTTGCTGGGCAGGAGGGTTCACCCCTCCACTTT. Amino acids: CSVAGQEGSPLHF.

The chain uses TRBV6-5 and TRBJ2-2; D is perhaps TRBD1 (6 bases). Trimming left V 3 bases short and J 6 bases short, with 11 bases between. Germline CDR1 and CDR2: MNHEY and SVGAGI. The CDR3 sequence is 14 residues long. In nucleotides, the CDR3 is TGTGCCAGCAGTTATCTGGCAGGGGCCGGGGAGCTGTTTTTT. This encodes CASSYLAGAGELFF.

This clonotype showed up just once. The chain combines TRBV28 with TRBJ2-7; D remains ambiguous. This CDR3 contains 12 residues. Germline V CDR1 and CDR2: MDHEN, SYDVKM. V lost 6 bases and J 6 bases, leaving 12 bases between the germline ends. DNA of the CDR3: TGTGCCAGCAGGTTGCCAGGATTCGAGCAGTACTTC. This codes for CASRLPGFEQYF.

This sequence joins TRBV5-1 and TRBJ2-7; 11 bases agree with TRBD1. The assigned J gene may be wrong: the sequence end matches TRBJ2-5 better. In germline, CDR1 is SGHRS, CDR2 YFSETQ. The CDR3 spans 15 residues. DNA for the CDR3: TGCGCCAGCAGCTTCCGGGACAGGGGGGAAGAGACCCAGTACTTC. Its translation: CASSFRDRGEETQYF.

This chain connects TRBV29-1 to TRBJ2-1; TRBD2 matches at 8 bases. This CDR3 contains 14 residues. V lost 4 bases to trimming and J lost 8 bases; unmatched junction nucleotides: 10. Germline V gene data show CDR1 as SQVTM and CDR2 as ANQGSEA. The CDR3 sequence: CSVVRAGAPHEQFF. CDR3 in DNA: TGCAGCGTTGTAAGAGCGGGAGCTCCACATGAGCAGTTCTTC.

This clonotype came up once. The V gene is TRBV6-6, the J gene TRBJ2-3; no definite D call. The CDR3 contains 15 residues. The V end lost 2 bases, the J end lost 0 bases, and 9 bases lay between the germline ends. Germline V gene lookup returns CDR1 MNHNY and CDR2 SVGAGI (reference sequence). The CDR3 coding sequence is TGTGCCAGCAGTTACGAGGTCGCTAGCACAGATACGCAGTATTTT. Amino acids: CASSYEVASTDTQYF.